The present T cell receptor beta chain was sequenced within a study of CD8 T cells in Susac syndrome. Random-hexamer reverse transcription was applied to 0.5 to 1 ug RNA. TCR beta CDR3 was amplified by immunoSEQ covering 54 Vbeta and 13 Jbeta. TCRdb redid the calling of the immunoSEQ multiplex PCR reads with MiXCR, one entry per CDR3 protein. The sample lists around 150,000 distinct CDR3 sequences, 94% occurring once. The CDR3 runs 12 residues. Germline-derived CDR1 and CDR2 are MDHEN and SYDVKM. The V end was cut by 10 bases, the J end by 5 bases, with 12 bases between. Controls were healthy donors chosen to match patients in age and sex. While CD8+ and CD4+ T cells were isolated negatively, TEMRA cells were enriched by FACS. This clonotype was seen once.

The chain combines TRBV28 with TRBJ2-1; D unresolved. The receptor's source is a human donor in good health. Material: CD8+ T cells from PBMCs. The CDR3 reads CATGDEDNEQFF. For the CDR3, the DNA is TGTGCCACCGGCGACGAAGACAATGAGCAGTTCTTC.